This TCR beta chain was observed in a study of T cells in Graves' hyperthyroidism and ophthalmopathy. This clonotype was seen only a few times. What was amplified from RNA transcripts were TCR beta CDR3 regions. In the first-round RT-PCR of the TCR CDR3, the HTBI primer set was used. MiXCR was run by TCRdb on the multiplex PCR reads, yielding one entry per CDR3 protein. The sample includes some 770,000 distinct CDR3 sequences, around 17% of them seen just once. Sequenced input: blood. This receptor was obtained from a man younger than 35 with Graves' hyperthyroidism.

The DNA of the CDR3 is TGTGCCAGCAGTTTTTTAGGGGGCGGTCAGCCCCAGCATTTT. It yields the protein CASSFLGGGQPQHF. V gene TRBV27 combines with J gene TRBJ1-5; 7 positions match TRBD1. The CDR3 runs to 14 residues. In germline, CDR1 is MNHEY, CDR2 SMNVEV (reference sequence). Trimming cost V 3 bases and J 6 bases; bases outside gene matches: 5.